A single sample is the source of the 27 T cell receptor beta chains below, sequenced in a study of blood T cell repertoires in COVID-19 (dated by TCRdb to 2018 to 2021). Library method: the immunoSEQ multiplex PCR assay. Imported from immuneACCESS, the table was reduced by TCRdb to in-frame sequences with V and J called. These copies leave out some clones; in studies compared against another copy, an unresolved V gene accounts for under half, and the cause of the remainder is not known. The sample table contains 380,000 or so clones; only one count was recorded for 75% to 90% of them. The top ten clones comprise around 7.4% of the sample. The sequenced sample consisted of peripheral blood. The receptors were sampled from a woman aged 55-70 years with COVID-19, enrolled during active disease.

The rearrangement uses TRBV5-1 and TRBJ2-4; 7 bases align to TRBD1. V shed 4 bases and J 5 bases; nucleotides not matched to a gene: 9. The CDR3 is 15 residues long. The germline V gene encodes CDR1 SGHRS and CDR2 YFSETQ. The CDR3 DNA sequence: TGCGCCAGCAGCATCACAGGGGCTCCTGAAAACATTCAGTACTTC. Protein: CASSITGAPENIQYF.

J is TRBJ2-5 and V is TRBV11-2; TRBD2 agrees at 8 bases. CDR1 SGHAT and CDR2 FQNNGV come from the germline V gene. V shed 2 bases and J 10 bases; nucleotides not matched to a gene: 12. The CDR3 sequence is 15 residues long. The CDR3 DNA reads TGTGCCAGCAGCTTAAACCTTAAGACTAGCGTGAACCAGTACTTC. This translates into CASSLNLKTSVNQYF.

This clone was observed a handful of times. The chain recombines TRBV9 with TRBJ2-2; 14 bases agree with TRBD2. The germline CDR1 and CDR2 sequences are SGDLS and YYNGEE. Trimming cost V 2 bases and J 4 bases; bases outside gene matches: 4. This CDR3 is 17 amino acids long. The CDR3 protein is CASSVGLAGVGTGELFF. The CDR3 region has the DNA TGTGCCAGCAGCGTGGGACTAGCGGGGGTCGGCACCGGGGAGCTGTTTTTT.

The chain couples TRBV11-2 to TRBJ1-5; D unresolved. The CDR3 has 13 residues. V was trimmed by 1 base and J by 7 bases, leaving 8 bases between them. CDR1 is SGHAT and CDR2 is FQNNGV in the germline V gene. The CDR3 sequence: CASSLGYRQPQHF. CDR3 nucleotide sequence: TGTGCCAGCAGCTTAGGGTACCGGCAGCCCCAGCATTTT.

This rearrangement joins TRBV11-2 to TRBJ1-2, with 7 bases matching TRBD1. The CDR3 runs 14 residues. V lost 5 bases, J lost 2 bases, and 5 bases stayed unmatched. CDR1 is SGHAT, CDR2 FQNNGV, per germline. The DNA for the CDR3 is TGTGCCAGCAGCACCTCGACAGGGAACTATGGCTACACCTTC. It translates to CASSTSTGNYGYTF.

V is TRBV3-1 (or the pseudogene TRBV3-2) and J is TRBJ1-1, with D maybe TRBD1 (6 bases). Looked up from germline, CDR1 is LGHDT and CDR2 is YNNKEL (reference sequence). The ends were cut back, 4 bases at V and 3 bases at J, with 15 bases in the middle. The CDR3 consists of 15 residues. The CDR3 reads CASSPTTGADTEAFF. DNA for the CDR3: TGTGCCAGCAGCCCGACGACAGGAGCGGACACTGAAGCTTTCTTT.

This clone was detected a few times. The rearrangement uses TRBV11-3 and TRBJ2-7; TRBD1 matches 7 bases. CDR3 length: 16 amino acids. Losses at the gene ends were 4 bases for V and 3 bases for J; bases not matched to a gene: 12. From germline, CDR1 is SGHNT and CDR2 YENEEA. CDR3 coding DNA: TGTGCCAGCAGCTCGCCGGGGACAGTCCCCAACTACGAGCAGTACTTC. Protein sequence: CASSSPGTVPNYEQYF.

The gene calls are TRBV30 and TRBJ1-1, with D unclear. CDR1 and CDR2 (germline): GTSNPN, SVGIG (reference sequence). The CDR3 contains 11 residues. Trimming shortened V by 1 base and J by 5 bases, and 5 bases separated the two germline ends. The CDR3 DNA is TGTGCCTGGAGTGCCCCAACTGAAGCTTTCTTT. Translation gives CAWSAPTEAFF. The entire variable domain, with the rest obtained from reference TRBV30 and TRBJ1-1, is as follows: SQTIHQWPATLVQPVGSPLSLECTVEGTSNPNLYWYRQAAGRGLQLLFYSVGIGQISSEVPQNLSASRPQDRQFILSSKKLLLSDSGFYLCAWSAPTEAFFGQGTRLTVV.

The chain uses TRBV18 and TRBJ1-2, with D unclear. Germline lookup yields CDR1 KGHSH and CDR2 LQKENI. Trimming removed 3 bases from V and 10 bases from J, with 12 bases in between. The CDR3 runs 12 residues. CDR3 nucleotide sequence: TGTGCCAGCTCACCCGAACTTTTGTACTACACCTTC. Protein product: CASSPELLYYTF.

This clone was picked up one time. The J gene is TRBJ2-5, the V gene TRBV12-5; no clear D gene. The CDR3 is made up of 13 amino acids. The germline V gene has CDR1 LGHNT and CDR2 FRNRAP. Trimming took off 4 bases at V and 4 bases at J, with 10 bases between the two ends. CDR3 loop: CASGSQFLETQYF. The CDR3 DNA reads TGTGCTAGTGGTTCGCAGTTCCTAGAGACCCAGTACTTC.

The chain links TRBV2 to TRBJ2-5; 15 positions agree with TRBD2. Germline CDR1 is SNHLY and CDR2 is FYNNEI. The trim removed 6 bases at V and 4 bases at J, leaving 9 bases unmatched. CDR3 length: 17 residues. CDR3 in amino acids: CASRRTSGGVGRETQYF. In nucleotides, the CDR3 is TGTGCCAGCAGACGGACTAGCGGGGGGGTGGGCCGAGAGACCCAGTACTTC. Full variable domain (outside the CDR3, taken from reference TRBV2 and TRBJ2-5): EPEVTQTPSHQVTQMGQEVILRCVPISNHLYFYWYRQILGQKVEFLVSFYNNEISEKSEIFDDQFSVERPDGSNFTLKIRSTKLEDSAMYFCASRRTSGGVGRETQYFGPGTRLLVL.

J is TRBJ2-7 and V is TRBV7-6, with TRBD2 identical over 7 bases. The CDR3 is 14 residues long. Germline assignment: CDR1 SGHVS and CDR2 FNYEAQ. With V trimmed by 4 bases and J by 4 bases, 7 bases remained unmatched. CDR3 sequence (DNA): TGTGCCAGCAGCTCCGGGGGGAGCAATTACGAGCAGTACTTC. This codes for CASSSGGSNYEQYF.

The genes are TRBV11-3 and TRBJ1-4; D uncertain. Germline values: CDR1 SGHNT, CDR2 YENEEA. V shed 5 bases and J shed 8 bases, with 12 bases lying between them. This CDR3 is built from 13 residues. The CDR3 loop is CASSRETWEKLFF. In nucleotides, the CDR3 is TGTGCCAGCAGCCGGGAAACCTGGGAAAAACTGTTTTTT.

J is TRBJ1-5 and V is TRBV2, with 9 nucleotides matching TRBD1. CDR1 and CDR2 from the germline V gene are SNHLY and FYNNEI. The CDR3 consists of 15 residues. V lost 7 bases to trimming and J lost 1 base; unmatched junction nucleotides: 5. CDR3 residues: CASNAGTGSNQPQHF. In DNA form, the CDR3 reads TGTGCCAGCAACGCCGGGACAGGGAGCAATCAGCCCCAGCATTTT.

The J gene is TRBJ1-2, the V gene TRBV7-2, with D possibly matching TRBD1 (6 bases). The germline gives CDR1 SGHTA, CDR2 FQGNSA. The V end lost 5 bases, the J end lost 8 bases, and 21 bases lay between the germline ends. The CDR3 is made up of 15 amino acids. CDR3 amino acids: CASSLNREIRGGYTF. The CDR3 region has the DNA TGTGCCAGCAGCCTAAACAGGGAGATTAGGGGCGGCTACACCTTC.

The CDR3: CASSFGSSGGIKETQYF. In DNA, the CDR3 is TGTGCCAGCAGCTTCGGTTCGAGCGGGGGCATTAAAGAGACCCAGTACTTC. The V call is TRBV7-3, the J call TRBJ2-5; 8 bases map to TRBD2. Germline-derived CDR1 and CDR2 are SGHTA and FQGTGA. J lost 3 bases, V lost 3 bases, and 12 bases had no gene match. This CDR3 spans 17 amino acids.

With respect to this clone: This sample also contains other DNA sequences that code for the same CDR3. The chain has TRBV7-3 and TRBJ2-5, with 9 nucleotides matching TRBD1. Germline V lookup: CDR1 SGHTA, CDR2 FQGTGA. The CDR3 has 13 amino acids. V dropped 5 bases and J dropped 5; count of bases not matched to a gene: 3. CDR3 nucleotides: TGTGCCAGCAGCCAGGGACAGGGTGAGACCCAGTACTTC. Residues: CASSQGQGETQYF. Variable domain in full (rest from reference TRBV7-3 and TRBJ2-5): GAGVSQTPSNKVTEKGKYVELRCDPISGHTALYWYRQSLGQGPEFLIYFQGTGAADDSGLPNDRFFAVRPEGSVSTLKIQRTERGDSAVYLCASSQGQGETQYFGPGTRLLVL.

The chain employs TRBV30 and TRBJ1-6; D is possibly TRBD1 (6 bases). CDR1 and CDR2 from the germline V gene are GTSNPN and SVGIG (reference sequence). V lost 5 bases and J lost 5, with 16 bases in between. There are 15 residues in the CDR3. The CDR3: CAWGEQGFDNSPLHF. CDR3 coding DNA: TGTGCCTGGGGGGAACAGGGTTTCGATAATTCACCCCTCCACTTT.

This sequence joins TRBV6-5 and TRBJ1-2; 8 bases agree with TRBD1. V lost 11 bases to trimming and J lost 4 bases; unmatched junction nucleotides: 9. Germline V gene data show CDR1 as MNHEY and CDR2 as SVGAGI. CDR3 length: 13 amino acids. The CDR3 nucleotides read TGTGCCGACAGGGGTTTAAAGGGCTATGGCTACACCTTC. It yields the protein CADRGLKGYGYTF.

The chain combines TRBV12-3 or TRBV12-4 with TRBJ2-7, with a possible D match to TRBD1 (6 bases). V was clipped by 6 bases and J by 1 base, with 10 bases between them. CDR3 size: 13 residues. This CDR3 is CASRSGQSYEQYF. Written as DNA, the CDR3 is TGTGCCAGCAGGTCTGGACAGTCCTACGAGCAGTACTTC.

The chain uses TRBV6-2 or TRBV6-3 and TRBJ1-4; 8 nucleotides align to TRBD1. V was pared by 0 bases and J by 8 bases, with 5 bases of the junction left unmatched. Looked up from germline, CDR1 is MNHEY and CDR2 is SVGEGT. CDR3 size: 15 residues. The CDR3 sequence: CASSYSGTGGEKLFF. CDR3 nucleotides: TGTGCCAGCAGTTACTCCGGGACAGGTGGAGAAAAACTGTTTTTT.

Only one count was recorded for this clone. The CDR3 region is CASSQALHYGYTF. The CDR3 DNA is TGTGCCAGCAGCCAAGCCCTCCACTATGGCTACACCTTC. The gene calls are TRBV3-1 (or the pseudogene TRBV3-2) and TRBJ1-2; D not certain. V lost 1 base and J lost 3, with 6 bases in between. This CDR3 region has 13 residues. CDR1 and CDR2 (germline): LGHDT, YNNKEL (reference sequence).

The chain recombines TRBV10-3 with TRBJ2-3; TRBD1 matches at 9 bases. The CDR3 covers 18 residues. CDR1 and CDR2 from the germline V gene are ENHRY and SYGVKD. The J segment lost 0 bases and the V segment lost 4 bases, leaving 11 bases of the junction unmatched. CDR3 in amino acids: CAISGPGTGPTSTDTQYF. CDR3 DNA: TGTGCCATCAGTGGCCCCGGGACAGGGCCCACTAGCACAGATACGCAGTATTTT.

The chain carries TRBV5-1 and TRBJ1-2; no reliable D call. The CDR3 is made up of 12 amino acids. The germline gives CDR1 SGHRS, CDR2 YFSETQ. The ends were cut back, 4 bases at V and 4 bases at J, with 8 bases in the middle. In DNA form, the CDR3 reads TGCGCCAGCAGCGGGCAGTCCTATGGCTACACCTTC. Translating gives CASSGQSYGYTF.

The chain uses TRBV27 and TRBJ2-7, with TRBD2 matching over 9 bases. The CDR3 length is 16 residues. Unmatched junction bases numbered 7, after V lost 2 bases and J lost 2 bases. The germline CDR1 and CDR2 sequences are MNHEY and SMNVEV (reference sequence). In DNA form, the CDR3 reads TGTGCCAGCAGTTTAGCCCTAGCGGGACCCACCTACGAGCAGTACTTC. It encodes CASSLALAGPTYEQYF.

This chain uses TRBV9 with TRBJ2-3; TRBD2 matches at 8 bases. The CDR3 consists of 15 residues. V dropped 4 bases and J dropped 2; count of bases not matched to a gene: 6. Per germline, CDR1 SGDLS and CDR2 YYNGEE. CDR3 region: CASSPGGGTTDTQYF. CDR3 sequence (DNA): TGTGCCAGCAGCCCGGGAGGGGGAACCACAGATACGCAGTATTTT.

Here the CDR3 DNA reads TGTGCCAGCAGCTTAACAGGGACATATGGCTACACCTTC. Translation: CASSLTGTYGYTF. The chain joins TRBV7-8 to TRBJ1-2, with D tentatively TRBD1 (6 bases). CDR1 and CDR2 (germline): SGHVS, FQNEAQ. Trimming took off 2 bases at V and 5 bases at J, with 9 bases between the two ends. This CDR3 has 13 residues.